These 5 T cell receptor beta chains were all obtained from the same sample, sequenced in a study of cytomegalovirus exposure and HLA in healthy donors (dated by TCRdb to about 2017). Library method: the immunoSEQ multiplex PCR assay. TCRdb holds this immuneACCESS table with in-frame rearrangements only. Some clones are missing; in checked studies, unresolved V genes explain under half, and the rest has no known cause. This sample lists tens of thousands of clones; approximately 96% were detected once. The ten top clones hold about 0.8% of the sample. Sequenced: PBMCs. The receptor source for this set is a young man in good health and CMV-seronegative.

The chain links TRBV10-1 to TRBJ2-2; D uncertain. Germline-derived CDR1 and CDR2 are WNHNN and SYGVQD (reference sequence). The length of the CDR3 is 12 residues. V was trimmed by 7 bases and J by 7 bases, leaving 10 bases between them. CDR3 nucleotide sequence: TGCGCCAGCAAACAGTCAAACGGGGAGCTGTTTTTT. Amino acids: CASKQSNGELFF.

This clone was recorded only once. The gene calls are TRBV5-1 and TRBJ1-4, with D possibly TRBD1 on 5 matching bases. The CDR3 totals 14 residues. Germline V lookup: CDR1 SGHRS, CDR2 YFSETQ. V was pared by 5 bases and J by 4 bases, with 12 bases between. The CDR3 reads CASREPGGNEKLFF. CDR3 DNA sequence: TGCGCCAGCAGGGAACCCGGGGGTAATGAAAAACTGTTTTTT.

The chain recombines TRBV11-2 with TRBJ2-1, with TRBD2 as a possible D gene (5 bases). V was cut by 1 base and J by 7 bases, with 11 bases left in between. Germline CDR1 reads SGHAT; CDR2 reads FQNNGV. The CDR3 is made up of 14 amino acids. The CDR3 nucleotides read TGTGCCAGCAGCTTAGCTAAGAGGGTAAATGAGCAGTTCTTC. Translated: CASSLAKRVNEQFF.

This chain connects TRBV30 to TRBJ1-4; the D is unclear. Trimming pared 8 bases from V and 8 bases from J, leaving 18 bases between. Germline loops: CDR1 GTSNPN, CDR2 SVGIG (reference sequence). CDR3 size: 13 residues. CDR3: CAVAPGNPEKLFF. The CDR3 bases are TGTGCCGTGGCCCCGGGGAATCCCGAAAAACTGTTTTTT.

This clone was detected once. The genes are TRBV12-5 and TRBJ2-3; the D gene is possibly TRBD2 (6 bases). V was pared by 3 bases and J by 4 bases, with 11 bases between. Per germline, CDR1 LGHNT and CDR2 FRNRAP. The CDR3 is 14 amino acids. The CDR3 region has the DNA TGTGCTAGTGGTTTCCGACTAGTAGCAGATACGCAGTATTTT. Its translation: CASGFRLVADTQYF.